This T cell receptor (beta chain) is from a study of cytomegalovirus exposure and HLA in healthy donors. The length of the CDR3 is 14 residues. The V and J ends lost 6 bases and 0 bases, in that order; junction bases with no gene match: 5. Germline V gives CDR1 SGHDT, CDR2 YYEEEE. The PCR contained 60 Vbeta and 13 Jbeta primers. Assay: immunoSEQ multiplex PCR; the TCRdb copy retains only in-frame clones and omits some. Found here are roughly 99,000 clones, roughly 70% of them singletons; the top ten hold about 14%. Study-wide results and caveats: The authors later linked a missense DCLRE1C variant to TCR beta V- and J-gene trimming. Evidence from a later analysis indicated that most CMV-associated TCR beta chains looked HLA-restricted. Researchers reported in a later analysis that common viral pathogens appeared linked to several top clusters. Despite most TCR sequences being rare, some public TCRs occurred in many donors.

This clone was seen only once. Its cognate antigen is unknown. This chain uses TRBV5-6 with TRBJ1-1, with 7 bases identical to TRBD1. The TCR sequence derives from a woman aged 40-49 years in good health and CMV-seropositive. Sequencing was performed on PBMCs. The CDR3 sequence: CASTGGQMNTEAFF. CDR3 nucleotides: TGTGCCAGCACCGGGGGACAGATGAACACTGAAGCTTTCTTT.